A selection of T cell receptor beta chains follows, all from one sample in a study of response to subunit inactivated influenza vaccine. TCRdb reprocessed the RT-PCR reads with MiXCR, giving one entry per CDR3 protein. The sample records around 250,000 distinct CDR3 sequences, less than 15% being singletons. The input for sequencing was non-naive T cells sorted from PBMCs, taken 14 to 15 days before vaccination. Every receptor here comes from a man in his fifties who received an inactivated influenza vaccine. CDR3s include the opening cysteine and the closing phenylalanine or tryptophan. Fields, in order: J gene, clone size, V gene, D gene, CDR3 protein, CDR3 DNA. D genes are given only for firm matches. Size values are once, few and many counts, or a class for expanded clones, and some rows have none.

J: TRBJ2-1; size: few; V: TRBV6-5; D: TRBD2; CDR3: CASSSLGTSGYNEQFF; DNA: TGTGCCAGCAGTTCGTTGGGGACTAGCGGGTACAATGAGCAGTTCTTC
J: TRBJ2-7; size: many; V: TRBV7-8; D: TRBD1; CDR3: CASSIGQAPYEQYF; DNA: TGTGCCAGCAGCATCGGACAGGCACCCTACGAGCAGTACTTC
J: TRBJ1-1; size: few; V: TRBV5-1; D: TRBD1; CDR3: CASSWTGAPDEAFF; DNA: TGCGCCAGCAGCTGGACAGGGGCCCCCGATGAAGCTTTCTTT
J: TRBJ1-1; size: many; V: TRBV11-1; D: TRBD1; CDR3: CASSPGGQGLMLMNTEAFF; DNA: TGTGCCAGCAGCCCCGGAGGACAGGGACTAATGCTTATGAACACTGAAGCTTTCTTT
J: TRBJ2-7; size: -; V: TRBV7-9; D: TRBD1; CDR3: CASSLEGSWDRGSEQYF; DNA: TGTGCCAGCAGCTTGGAGGGATCTTGGGACAGGGGGTCCGAGCAGTACTTC
J: TRBJ1-2; size: few; V: TRBV28; D: TRBD1; CDR3: CASSLWTGPNYGYTF; DNA: TGTGCCAGCAGTTTATGGACAGGGCCTAACTATGGCTACACCTTC
J: TRBJ2-5; size: -; V: TRBV3-1; D: -; CDR3: CASTAPGAQETQYF; DNA: TGTGCCAGCACCGCCCCGGGGGCCCAAGAGACCCAGTACTTC
J: TRBJ2-3; size: few; V: TRBV20-1; D: TRBD2; CDR3: CSAYPLREALGTDTQYF; DNA: TGCAGTGCTTACCCACTGCGGGAGGCTCTTGGCACAGATACGCAGTATTTT
J: TRBJ2-3; size: -; V: TRBV11-2; D: -; CDR3: CASSLGPGRGTQYF; DNA: TGTGCCAGCAGCTTAGGCCCGGGGAGGGGGACGCAGTATTTT
J: TRBJ1-1; size: many; V: TRBV20-1; D: -; CDR3: CSAPGPGTTTEAFF; DNA: TGCAGTGCCCCTGGTCCTGGAACGACCACTGAAGCTTTCTTT
J: TRBJ1-1; size: many; V: TRBV12-3/TRBV12-4; D: TRBD1; CDR3: CASSTDRGNTEAFF; DNA: TGTGCCAGCAGTACGGACAGGGGGAACACTGAAGCTTTCTTT
J: TRBJ2-7; size: few; V: TRBV6-5; D: -; CDR3: CASSYSISGTYEQYF; DNA: TGTGCCAGCAGTTACTCGATCTCGGGGACCTACGAGCAGTACTTC
J: TRBJ1-2; size: -; V: TRBV5-1; D: TRBD1; CDR3: CASSFGTDPSHGYTF; DNA: TGCGCCAGCAGCTTCGGGACAGACCCTTCCCATGGCTACACCTTC
J: TRBJ1-2; size: few; V: TRBV5-1; D: -; CDR3: CASSLGDRFWYGYTF; DNA: TGCGCCAGCAGCTTGGGGGACCGGTTTTGGTATGGCTACACCTTC
J: TRBJ1-5; size: few; V: TRBV10-3; D: TRBD1; CDR3: CATWTGSNQPQHF; DNA: TGTGCCACCTGGACAGGCAGCAATCAGCCCCAGCATTTT
J: TRBJ2-2; size: once; V: TRBV7-9; D: -; CDR3: CASNRDSTGELFF; DNA: TGTGCCAGCAATCGAGATAGCACCGGGGAGCTGTTTTTT
J: TRBJ2-5; size: few; V: TRBV20-1; D: -; CDR3: CSANLRETQYF; DNA: TGCAGTGCTAACCTTCGAGAGACCCAGTACTTC
J: TRBJ2-5; size: -; V: TRBV12-3/TRBV12-4; D: -; CDR3: CASSFKGGPRQETQYF; DNA: TGTGCCAGCAGTTTTAAGGGGGGCCCCAGACAAGAGACCCAGTACTTC
J: TRBJ2-3; size: -; V: TRBV9; D: TRBD2; CDR3: CASSVQGLAGADTQYF; DNA: TGTGCCAGCAGCGTACAGGGACTAGCGGGAGCAGATACGCAGTATTTT
J: TRBJ2-2; size: few; V: TRBV5-1; D: -; CDR3: CASSLRASNTGELFF; DNA: TGCGCCAGCAGCTTAAGGGCCTCGAACACCGGGGAGCTGTTTTTT
J: TRBJ1-2; size: -; V: TRBV7-2; D: -; CDR3: CASSSDWDYGYTF; DNA: TGTGCCAGCAGCTCGGATTGGGACTATGGCTACACCTTC
J: TRBJ1-1; size: -; V: TRBV29-1; D: -; CDR3: CSGRTSLNTEAFF; DNA: TGCAGCGGCCGAACAAGTCTGAACACTGAAGCTTTCTTT
J: TRBJ1-4; size: few; V: TRBV6-1; D: TRBD1; CDR3: CASSGTGAKANEKLFF; DNA: TGTGCCAGCAGTGGGACAGGGGCGAAAGCTAATGAAAAACTGTTTTTT
J: TRBJ2-7; size: few; V: TRBV24-1; D: -; CDR3: CATSDLLDEQYF; DNA: TGTGCCACCAGTGATTTGTTGGACGAGCAGTACTTC
J: TRBJ2-1; size: -; V: TRBV29-1; D: TRBD2; CDR3: CSVALGSGFSSYNEQFF; DNA: TGCAGCGTTGCCTTGGGTAGCGGGTTTAGCTCCTACAATGAGCAGTTCTTC
J: TRBJ1-1; size: many; V: TRBV5-1; D: -; CDR3: CASSLGGRRNTEAFF; DNA: TGCGCCAGCAGCTTGGGGGGACGGCGGAACACTGAAGCTTTCTTT
J: TRBJ1-6; size: few; V: TRBV3-1; D: -; CDR3: CASSQGGQPNSPLHF; DNA: TGTGCCAGCAGCCAAGGAGGACAGCCAAACTCACCCCTCCACTTT
J: TRBJ1-3; size: few; V: TRBV20-1; D: -; CDR3: CSARYREGGNTIYF; DNA: TGCAGTGCTAGATACAGGGAAGGTGGAAACACCATATATTTT
J: TRBJ2-7; size: few; V: TRBV5-1; D: -; CDR3: CASSRDSPSYEQYF; DNA: TGCGCCAGCAGCCGGGACTCACCCTCCTACGAGCAGTACTTC
J: TRBJ2-4; size: -; V: TRBV5-5; D: -; CDR3: CASSESVAKNIQYF; DNA: TGTGCCAGCAGCGAGTCGGTAGCCAAAAACATTCAGTACTTC
J: TRBJ2-1; size: many; V: TRBV7-2; D: -; CDR3: CASSPSGSGSYNEQFF; DNA: TGTGCCAGCAGCCCCTCAGGAAGTGGCTCCTACAATGAGCAGTTCTTC
J: TRBJ1-1; size: many; V: TRBV10-3; D: -; CDR3: CAISEGPGNTEAFF; DNA: TGTGCCATCAGTGAGGGGCCAGGGAACACTGAAGCTTTCTTT
J: TRBJ2-7; size: many; V: TRBV5-1; D: TRBD2; CDR3: CASSQSTGGRGYEQYF; DNA: TGCGCCAGCAGCCAATCCACGGGGGGAAGGGGCTACGAGCAGTACTTC
J: TRBJ2-1; size: few; V: TRBV4-1; D: -; CDR3: CASSPQERSSYNEQFF; DNA: TGCGCCAGCAGCCCGCAGGAAAGAAGCTCCTACAATGAGCAGTTCTTC
J: TRBJ2-1; size: -; V: TRBV2; D: -; CDR3: CASSEGRWGNNEQFF; DNA: TGTGCCAGCAGTGAAGGGAGGTGGGGAAACAATGAGCAGTTCTTC
J: TRBJ2-7; size: few; V: TRBV20-1; D: -; CDR3: CSANRDFTHEQYF; DNA: TGCAGTGCTAACCGGGACTTTACTCACGAGCAGTACTTC
J: TRBJ1-3; size: few; V: TRBV6-5; D: -; CDR3: CASSYSRAGNTIYF; DNA: TGTGCCAGCAGTTACTCCAGAGCTGGAAACACCATATATTTT
J: TRBJ2-7; size: many; V: TRBV12-3/TRBV12-4; D: -; CDR3: CASSSGLNEQYF; DNA: TGTGCCAGCAGTTCAGGGCTAAACGAGCAGTACTTC
J: TRBJ1-3; size: -; V: TRBV12-3/TRBV12-4; D: TRBD1; CDR3: CASSLGTGAEGNTIYF; DNA: TGTGCCAGCAGTTTAGGGACAGGGGCGGAAGGAAACACCATATATTTT
J: TRBJ2-7; size: few; V: TRBV20-1; D: TRBD1; CDR3: CSAYGPGQGNNEQYF; DNA: TGCAGTGCCTACGGTCCGGGACAGGGGAATAACGAGCAGTACTTC
J: TRBJ2-7; size: few; V: TRBV6-1; D: TRBD1; CDR3: CASSVAGTALLQQYF; DNA: TGTGCCAGCAGTGTCGCCGGGACAGCCCTCTTACAGCAGTACTTC
J: TRBJ1-2; size: -; V: TRBV6-1; D: -; CDR3: CASSDPAGGVDGYTF; DNA: TGTGCCAGCAGTGACCCCGCAGGAGGGGTAGATGGCTACACCTTC
J: TRBJ1-2; size: many; V: TRBV29-1; D: -; CDR3: CSVGTGPNYGYTF; DNA: TGCAGCGTTGGCACAGGACCTAACTATGGCTACACCTTC
J: TRBJ2-7; size: -; V: TRBV5-1; D: -; CDR3: CASRFLRGAYEQYF; DNA: TGCGCCAGCAGATTTCTTAGGGGAGCCTACGAGCAGTACTTC
J: TRBJ2-7; size: -; V: TRBV3-1; D: TRBD1; CDR3: CASRGTGLPYEQYF; DNA: TGTGCCAGCAGAGGGACAGGCCTACCCTACGAGCAGTACTTC
J: TRBJ2-6; size: -; V: TRBV18; D: -; CDR3: CASSPGLSGANVLTF; DNA: TGTGCCAGCTCACCCGGACTCTCTGGGGCCAACGTCCTGACTTTC
J: TRBJ2-1; size: few; V: TRBV7-2; D: -; CDR3: CASSLGGFINEQFF; DNA: TGTGCCAGCAGCTTAGGGGGTTTCATCAATGAGCAGTTCTTC
J: TRBJ2-7; size: few; V: TRBV7-9; D: -; CDR3: CASSLDAGTYEQYF; DNA: TGTGCCAGCAGCTTAGACGCAGGTACCTACGAGCAGTACTTC
J: TRBJ2-3; size: few; V: TRBV20-1; D: TRBD2; CDR3: CSARPPIGLAGFTDTQYF; DNA: TGCAGTGCTAGACCCCCTATCGGACTAGCGGGATTCACAGATACGCAGTATTTT